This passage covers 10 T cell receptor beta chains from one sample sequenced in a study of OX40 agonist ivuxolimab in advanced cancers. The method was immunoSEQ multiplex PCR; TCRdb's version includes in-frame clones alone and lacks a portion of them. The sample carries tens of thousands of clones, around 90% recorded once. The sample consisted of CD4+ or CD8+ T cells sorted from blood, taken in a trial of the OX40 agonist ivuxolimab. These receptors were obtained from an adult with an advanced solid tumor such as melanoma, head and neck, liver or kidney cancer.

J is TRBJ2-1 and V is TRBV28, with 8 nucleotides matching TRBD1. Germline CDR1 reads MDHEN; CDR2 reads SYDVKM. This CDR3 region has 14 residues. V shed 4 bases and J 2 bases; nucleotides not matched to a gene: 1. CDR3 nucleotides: TGTGCCAGCAGTTGGGGACAGGCCTACAATGAGCAGTTCTTC. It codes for CASSWGQAYNEQFF.

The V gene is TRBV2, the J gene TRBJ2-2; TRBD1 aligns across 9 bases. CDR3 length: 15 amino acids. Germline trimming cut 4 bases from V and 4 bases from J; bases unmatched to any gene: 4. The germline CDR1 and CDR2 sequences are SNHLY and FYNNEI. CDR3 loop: CASSGQDRGTGELFF. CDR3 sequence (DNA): TGTGCCAGCAGTGGACAGGACAGGGGCACCGGGGAGCTGTTTTTT.

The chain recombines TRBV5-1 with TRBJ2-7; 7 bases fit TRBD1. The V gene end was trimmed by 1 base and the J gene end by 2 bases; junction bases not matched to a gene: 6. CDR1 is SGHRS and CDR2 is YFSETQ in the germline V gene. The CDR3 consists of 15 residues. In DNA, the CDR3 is TGCGCCAGCAGCTTGTTGAGGACAGGTGCCTACGAGCAGTACTTC. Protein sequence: CASSLLRTGAYEQYF.

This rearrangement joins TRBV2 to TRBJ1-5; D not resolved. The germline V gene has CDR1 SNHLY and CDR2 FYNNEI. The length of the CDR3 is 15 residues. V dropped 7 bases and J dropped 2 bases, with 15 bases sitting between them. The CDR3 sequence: CASNPDGVRNQPQHF. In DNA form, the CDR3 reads TGTGCCAGCAACCCTGATGGGGTTCGCAATCAGCCCCAGCATTTT.

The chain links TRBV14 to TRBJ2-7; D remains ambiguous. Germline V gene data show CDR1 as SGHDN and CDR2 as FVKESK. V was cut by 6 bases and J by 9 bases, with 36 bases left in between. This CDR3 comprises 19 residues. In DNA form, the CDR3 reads TGTGCCAGCAGTCAGGCTCCCTTGATTACGGGCCTTTCGAGTCAGGCGCAGTACTTC. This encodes CASSQAPLITGLSSQAQYF.

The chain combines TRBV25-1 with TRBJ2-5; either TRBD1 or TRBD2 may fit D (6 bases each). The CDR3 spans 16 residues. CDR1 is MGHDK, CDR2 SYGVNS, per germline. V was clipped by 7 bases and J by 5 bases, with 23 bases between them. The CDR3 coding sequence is TGTGCCAGCAACGCGGGAACAGGGAAGGAGAGGGAGACCCAGTACTTC. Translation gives CASNAGTGKERETQYF.

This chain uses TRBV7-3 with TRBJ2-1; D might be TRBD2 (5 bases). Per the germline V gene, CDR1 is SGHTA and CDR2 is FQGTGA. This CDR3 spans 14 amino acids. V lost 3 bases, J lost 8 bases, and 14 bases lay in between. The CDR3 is CASSFLASRDEQFF. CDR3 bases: TGTGCCAGCAGCTTCCTAGCTTCGCGGGATGAGCAGTTCTTC.

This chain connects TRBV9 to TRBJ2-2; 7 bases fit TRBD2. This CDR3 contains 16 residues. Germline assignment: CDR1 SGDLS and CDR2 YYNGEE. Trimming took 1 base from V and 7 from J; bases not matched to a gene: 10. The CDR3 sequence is CASSVRGGSGFGELFF. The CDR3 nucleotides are TGTGCCAGCAGCGTACGGGGCGGGAGTGGTTTCGGGGAGCTGTTTTTT. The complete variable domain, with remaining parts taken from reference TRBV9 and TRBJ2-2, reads DSGVTQTPKHLITATGQRVTLRCSPRSGDLSVYWYQQSLDQGLQFLIQYYNGEERAKGNILERFSAQQFPDLHSELNLSSLELGDSALYFCASSVRGGSGFGELFFGEGSRLTVL.

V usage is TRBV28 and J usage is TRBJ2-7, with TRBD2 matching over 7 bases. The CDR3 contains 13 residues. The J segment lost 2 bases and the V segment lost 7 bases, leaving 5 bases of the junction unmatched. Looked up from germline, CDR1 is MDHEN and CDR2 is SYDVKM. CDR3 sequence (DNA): TGTGCCAGCACGGGGGGAGGAACCTACGAGCAGTACTTC. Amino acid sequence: CASTGGGTYEQYF.

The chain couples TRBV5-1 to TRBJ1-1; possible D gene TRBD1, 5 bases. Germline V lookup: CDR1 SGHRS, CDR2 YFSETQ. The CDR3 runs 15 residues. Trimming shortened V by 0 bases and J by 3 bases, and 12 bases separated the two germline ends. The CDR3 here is CASSLVGLGDTEAFF. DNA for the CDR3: TGCGCCAGCAGCTTGGTGGGTCTGGGGGACACTGAAGCTTTCTTT.